The rows below give T cell receptor beta chains drawn from one sample of a study of cytomegalovirus exposure and HLA in healthy donors. Method: immunoSEQ multiplex PCR; TCRdb's copy keeps in-frame clones and lacks some. The table lists approximately 160,000 clones, 70% to 85% of them singletons. The sequenced material came from PBMCs. The receptors were sampled from a woman under 40 in good health and CMV-seronegative. CDR3s include the opening cysteine and the closing phenylalanine or tryptophan. Each record gives: CDR3 DNA, CDR3 protein, J gene, clone size, D gene, V gene. D genes are given only for firm matches. Only part of the rows carry a size: once, few, many, or a class if the clone is expanded.

TGTGCCAGCAGCTTATGGGAGGGACTAGCGGACAATGAGCAGTTCTTC | CASSLWEGLADNEQFF | TRBJ2-1 | NA | TRBD2 | TRBV13
TGTGCCAGCAGCCGGCGACTAGCGGGAGGGCCGGATACGCAGTATTTT | CASSRRLAGGPDTQYF | TRBJ2-3 | few | TRBD2 | TRBV4-2
TGCGCCAGCAGTGATTCGTTCCAGCCCCAGCATTTT | CASSDSFQPQHF | TRBJ1-5 | NA | NA | TRBV10-1
TGTGCCGGGGGGGGGCCAGTTGGGGACACCGGGGAGCTGTTTTTT | CAGGGPVGDTGELFF | TRBJ2-2 | NA | NA | TRBV7-7
TGCGCCAGCAGCTTGGACGGGACTAGCGTCCGGGAGCAGTTCTTC | CASSLDGTSVREQFF | TRBJ2-1 | NA | TRBD2 | TRBV5-1
TGTGCCAGCAGTGGCCTAGCGGGAGTAAACACCGGGGAGCTGTTTTTT | CASSGLAGVNTGELFF | TRBJ2-2 | NA | TRBD2 | TRBV27
TGCGCCAGCAGCGCGGGACAGGGGGACACTGAAGCTTTCTTT | CASSAGQGDTEAFF | TRBJ1-1 | few | TRBD1 | TRBV5-1
TGTGCCAGCAGATTCGGGGGTTTTGAGCAGTTCTTC | CASRFGGFEQFF | TRBJ2-1 | NA | NA | TRBV7-2
TGCGCCAGCAGCCAAGCGGCCAGGGCGGACTATGGCTACACCTTC | CASSQAARADYGYTF | TRBJ1-2 | once | NA | TRBV4-1
TGTGCCAGCAGCTTGGCACAGGCCCAGGGAGAGACCCAGTACTTC | CASSLAQAQGETQYF | TRBJ2-5 | few | NA | TRBV5-4
TGTGCCAGCAGCTTCCCCCCAGCTGAAGCTTTCTTT | CASSFPPAEAFF | TRBJ1-1 | few | NA | TRBV5-4
TGTGCCAGCAGCCCGATGACAGGGGTCTTTTATGGCTACACCTTC | CASSPMTGVFYGYTF | TRBJ1-2 | NA | TRBD1 | TRBV7-2
TGTGCCAGCACCTCCGTCAACACCGGGGAGCTGTTTTTT | CASTSVNTGELFF | TRBJ2-2 | few | NA | TRBV5-4
TGTGCCAGCAGTTACGGGACAGGGACCTACGAGCAGTACTTC | CASSYGTGTYEQYF | TRBJ2-7 | NA | TRBD1 | TRBV27
TGTGCCAGCAGCCCAGCCGGGACAGGGACCTACGAGCAGTACTTC | CASSPAGTGTYEQYF | TRBJ2-7 | once | TRBD1 | TRBV7-2
TGTGCCAGCAGCCCAGAGGGACAGGGTCGGGGCTACACCTTC | CASSPEGQGRGYTF | TRBJ1-2 | NA | TRBD1 | TRBV7-2
TGTGCCAGCAACGAGATGCGGGGACAGGGTGGGTATGGCTACACCTTC | CASNEMRGQGGYGYTF | TRBJ1-2 | NA | TRBD1 | TRBV28
TGTGCCAGCAGCAAAGAAGAGGGTTACCCCTCTGGAAACACCATATATTTT | CASSKEEGYPSGNTIYF | TRBJ1-3 | NA | NA | TRBV21-1
TGTGCCAGTAGTCCTATCAGGGGGCGAGGGACTGAAGCTTTCTTT | CASSPIRGRGTEAFF | TRBJ1-1 | NA | TRBD1 | TRBV19
TGTGCCAGTAGTATTGGCCTGGGGGCGAGCTCCTACAATGAGCAGTTCTTC | CASSIGLGASSYNEQFF | TRBJ2-1 | NA | NA | TRBV19
TGTGCCAGCTCACCACCAACAGGCTATGCAACTAATGAAAAACTGTTTTTT | CASSPPTGYATNEKLFF | TRBJ1-4 | NA | NA | TRBV18
TGTGCCAGCAGTTTAAAGCCCCACAGAATACCCTACGAGCAGTACTTC | CASSLKPHRIPYEQYF | TRBJ2-7 | NA | NA | TRBV27
TGTGCCAGCAGCCGGGACAGGGGGTATGGCTACACCTTC | CASSRDRGYGYTF | TRBJ1-2 | NA | TRBD1 | TRBV27
TGTGCCATTCGCCTTGGACAGGGCACAGATACGCAGTATTTT | CAIRLGQGTDTQYF | TRBJ2-3 | NA | TRBD1 | TRBV10-3
TGTGCCAGCAGCCGACTCGGACAGGTTGAAGCTTTCTTT | CASSRLGQVEAFF | TRBJ1-1 | NA | TRBD1 | TRBV5-6
TGTGCCAGCAGTCCAACGACAGGGGGCACTGAAGCTTTCTTT | CASSPTTGGTEAFF | TRBJ1-1 | NA | TRBD1 | TRBV27
TGTGCCAGCAGCTTGCGGCATCCAGGGAACGTGAATGAAAAACTGTTTTTT | CASSLRHPGNVNEKLFF | TRBJ1-4 | NA | NA | TRBV5-5
TGTGCCAGCCACGGGAGAGAAGGCGAGACCCAGTACTTC | CASHGREGETQYF | TRBJ2-5 | NA | NA | TRBV21-1
TGTGCCAGCAGAGAACCAGGACTAGGACGTTACGAGCAGTACTTC | CASREPGLGRYEQYF | TRBJ2-7 | NA | TRBD2 | TRBV5-8
TGTGCCAGCAGCCCGGGACAGGGGTTGGGCTACACCTTC | CASSPGQGLGYTF | TRBJ1-2 | NA | TRBD1 | TRBV6-6
TGTGCCAGCAGCTTCGACAGGGGCGAGACCCAGTACTTC | CASSFDRGETQYF | TRBJ2-5 | NA | TRBD1 | TRBV7-9
TGTGCCAGTAGTGGATCCAGGGCGATTCAGCCCCAGCATTTT | CASSGSRAIQPQHF | TRBJ1-5 | NA | NA | TRBV19
TGCGCCAGCAGCCAGGGGGGACAGGGGGCTTTTACGACTAATGAAAAACTGTTTTTT | CASSQGGQGAFTTNEKLFF | TRBJ1-4 | NA | TRBD1 | TRBV4-1
TGTGCCATCAGTGCAGCCGAGGCCACCTTGACTGAAGCTTTCTTT | CAISAAEATLTEAFF | TRBJ1-1 | NA | NA | TRBV10-3
TGTGCCAGCAGCCTCTATGGGACAGCGGATGGCTACACCTTC | CASSLYGTADGYTF | TRBJ1-2 | NA | TRBD1 | TRBV27
TGTGCCAGCAGCGTTTGGGACAGGGCAAACTATGGCTACACCTTC | CASSVWDRANYGYTF | TRBJ1-2 | NA | TRBD1 | TRBV9
TGCGCCAGCAGCCAAGATCCCACAAGGGGGAGAACTACAAACCAAAACACCGGGGAGCTGTTTTTT | CASSQDPTRGRTTNQNTGELFF | TRBJ2-2 | NA | NA | TRBV4-3
TGTGCCAGCAGCTCACTAGCGGGAGTATCCTACAATGAGCAGTTCTTC | CASSSLAGVSYNEQFF | TRBJ2-1 | NA | TRBD2 | TRBV7-3
TGTGCCAGCAGCTTAGGGGGACACCTATACAATGAGCAGTTCTTC | CASSLGGHLYNEQFF | TRBJ2-1 | NA | NA | TRBV13
TGTGCCAGTAGTTCAAACTATGGCTACACCTTC | CASSSNYGYTF | TRBJ1-2 | few | NA | TRBV19
TGTGCCAGCGCGGCTATTATGGGGACCCAGTACTTC | CASAAIMGTQYF | TRBJ2-5 | NA | NA | TRBV25-1
TGCGCCAGCTCCCCCGGGACTAGCGGCATTGAGCAGTTCTTC | CASSPGTSGIEQFF | TRBJ2-1 | NA | TRBD2 | TRBV5-1
TGTGCCAGTAGTAAGACAGGGTGGGACGGGGAGCTGTTTTTT | CASSKTGWDGELFF | TRBJ2-2 | NA | TRBD1 | TRBV19
TGTGCCAGCAGCCTTAGAGGAAACGGCGCCTACGAGCAGTACTTC | CASSLRGNGAYEQYF | TRBJ2-7 | NA | NA | TRBV6-1
TGCAGCGTTGAGAGGGGGGGTGGCTACACCTTC | CSVERGGGYTF | TRBJ1-2 | NA | NA | TRBV29-1
TGTGCCAGCAGGGTCAGGGGGCGAAGGCACAATGAGCAGTTCTTC | CASRVRGRRHNEQFF | TRBJ2-1 | NA | TRBD1 | TRBV28
TGTGCCAGCAGTGGACATTCCAGCTCCTACAATGAGCAGTTCTTC | CASSGHSSSYNEQFF | TRBJ2-1 | NA | NA | TRBV6-1
TGTGCCAGCAGTTACTCCCCTTTTGGAGCGAACACTGAAGCTTTCTTT | CASSYSPFGANTEAFF | TRBJ1-1 | once | NA | TRBV6-6
TGTGCCAGCAGTCGCGGACTACTCGGGCGCGAGACCCAGTACTTC | CASSRGLLGRETQYF | TRBJ2-5 | NA | NA | TRBV6-5
TGTGCCAGCGAGAGCTCTGGAAACACCATATATTTT | CASESSGNTIYF | TRBJ1-3 | NA | NA | TRBV28
TGCAGCGTCCGACAGGGGGGCACAGATACGCAGTATTTT | CSVRQGGTDTQYF | TRBJ2-3 | NA | TRBD1 | TRBV29-1
TGTGCCAGCAGCCAAGCTGTGGGGCTGACAGGGTTCGGGGAAAAACTGTTTTTT | CASSQAVGLTGFGEKLFF | TRBJ1-4 | NA | TRBD1 | TRBV14
TGTGCCAGCAGTTCGGAAGGGGGCGTACTATCTGGCTACACCTTC | CASSSEGGVLSGYTF | TRBJ1-2 | NA | TRBD1 | TRBV27
TGTGCCACCAGCAGCGGGGGGAGGCAACGCACAGATACGCAGTATTTT | CATSSGGRQRTDTQYF | TRBJ2-3 | NA | TRBD2 | TRBV15
TGTGCCACCAGCAGAGACTATACCCTGAACTATGGCTACACCTTC | CATSRDYTLNYGYTF | TRBJ1-2 | NA | NA | TRBV15
TGTGCCATCAGTGATTCGACAGGGGGTGGGTATAGCAATCAGCCCCAGCATTTT | CAISDSTGGGYSNQPQHF | TRBJ1-5 | NA | TRBD1 | TRBV10-3
TGTGCCAGTAGGTCAGGGTATAGGGACACTGAAGCTTTCTTT | CASRSGYRDTEAFF | TRBJ1-1 | NA | NA | TRBV19
TGTGCCAGCAGCTTAGATCGGGTTAGCGGGGGGGTAGGAGAGACCCAGTACTTC | CASSLDRVSGGVGETQYF | TRBJ2-5 | NA | TRBD2 | TRBV11-3
TGTGCCAGTAGTATCAGGGGGCATTACTATGGCTACACCTTC | CASSIRGHYYGYTF | TRBJ1-2 | NA | TRBD1 | TRBV19